A selection of T cell receptor beta chains follows, all from one sample in a study of T cells in localized non-small cell lung cancer. Measured with immunoSEQ multiplex PCR; TCRdb has only the in-frame clones, and not every one. The table lists about 24,000 clones, 80% to 85% of them singletons. This sample comprised PBMCs, obtained before any cancer treatment. These receptor sequences come from a man aged 40 to 75 with stage II lung adenocarcinoma. Each CDR3 is given with its conserved first and last residue. Each record gives: J gene, V gene, CDR3 protein.

TRBJ2-3 TRBV11-3 CASSSLAGRDGTQYF
TRBJ1-1 TRBV25-1 CASQVGGRTEAFF
TRBJ1-6 TRBV5-4 CASSVRQGAKDNSPLHF
TRBJ2-3 TRBV7-9 CASSLVATPADTQYF
TRBJ1-5 TRBV6-5 CASSSDRNFNQPQHF
TRBJ2-7 TRBV27 CASSPLGAGAYEQYF
TRBJ2-7 TRBV11-3 CASMKQGAYEQYF
TRBJ1-6 TRBV2 CASRPQGSNSPLHF
TRBJ2-1 TRBV4-2 CASSRTTGSSYNEQFF
TRBJ2-3 TRBV18 CASSPYHLDTQYF
TRBJ2-6 TRBV5-4 CASWIQAGANVLTF
TRBJ1-1 TRBV6-6 CASNLQGLNTEAFF
TRBJ1-3 TRBV19 CASRPEGENTIYF
TRBJ1-6 TRBV6-1 CASSESGGLGNSPLHF
TRBJ2-5 TRBV9 CASSVATGAGQETQYF
TRBJ2-1 TRBV9 CASSATHDGDEQFF
TRBJ1-1 TRBV5-8 CASTKAFF
TRBJ1-2 TRBV7-9 CASSFERGRGYGYTF
TRBJ2-2 TRBV7-2 CASSRDRKRELFF
TRBJ2-7 TRBV29-1 CSVEGRGQYEQYF
TRBJ1-6 TRBV5-4 CASSVDRGLNSPLHF
TRBJ2-1 TRBV30 CAWSPLGGANPPNEQFF
TRBJ2-3 TRBV2 CASSAADTQYF
TRBJ2-2 TRBV11-3 CASGLTGGYGELFF
TRBJ1-1 TRBV6-6 CASSYPNSYEAFF
TRBJ2-3 TRBV7-9 CASSPTSSGSADTQYF
TRBJ2-2 TRBV25-1 CASSEQVNTGELFF
TRBJ1-5 TRBV7-2 CASSLYTDSNQPQHF
TRBJ2-7 TRBV23-1 CASSQSTTPRGVQYEQYF
TRBJ1-1 TRBV7-2 CASSLQQARPEAFF
TRBJ2-5 TRBV29-1 CSVDRGVKETQYF
TRBJ1-5 TRBV28 CASSFGSNSNQPQHF
TRBJ1-2 TRBV27 CATRTGPALYTF
TRBJ1-2 TRBV11-2 CASSLERGTYYGYTF
TRBJ1-5 TRBV29-1 CSVPRGGWNNQPQHF
TRBJ1-4 TRBV14 CASSQGQKNEKLFF
TRBJ2-6 TRBV12-2 CASRLTGPDGANVLTF
TRBJ1-5 TRBV30 CAWRRRDSNQPQHF
TRBJ2-7 TRBV7-9 CASSSTGGPYEQYF
TRBJ1-5 TRBV2 CASRTGRNQPQHF
TRBJ2-3 TRBV11-3 CASSLEGGTGRSTDTQYF
TRBJ2-7 TRBV12-5 CASVRTGTGAYEQYF
TRBJ2-4 TRBV15 CATSIRAPGKNIQYF
TRBJ1-1 TRBV10-3 CATLSERQPEAFF
TRBJ1-1 TRBV12-5 CASGFGQRAEAFF
TRBJ2-7 TRBV4-3 CASSQRDRGDEQYF
TRBJ2-1 TRBV19 CASSISGQVYNEQFF
TRBJ2-1 TRBV11-2 CASSFTGGNEQFF
TRBJ1-1 TRBV29-1 CSVEQGGSEAFF
TRBJ2-1 TRBV27 CASTIDSGGRREQFF
TRBJ1-5 TRBV7-9 CASSLVGGDQPQHF
TRBJ1-3 TRBV28 CASNTPRGQGFLTIYF
TRBJ2-1 TRBV27 CASSSGTGSYNEQFF
TRBJ2-5 TRBV2 CASSEGGIETQYF
TRBJ2-1 TRBV5-6 CASSYPKQGAINEQFF